The rows below give T cell receptor beta chains drawn from one sample of a study of blood T cell repertoires in COVID-19. The data were produced by immunoSEQ multiplex PCR, yet TCRdb's version contains in-frame clones alone and is incomplete. Of roughly 370,000 clones listed, 87% were seen once; the top ten hold approximately 9.3%. The sample consisted of PBMCs or T cells enriched from blood (not recorded which). Receptors were obtained from a woman between 50 and 59 years old who had recovered from COVID-19. The CDR3 runs from the conserved cysteine through the conserved F or W. The order of the fields is CDR3 protein, J gene, D gene, V gene. The D gene is left open where the match is weak.

CDR3 protein: CASSLLNEQFF
J gene: TRBJ2-1
D gene: NA
V gene: TRBV5-1

CDR3 protein: CASEGQVSNQPQHF
J gene: TRBJ1-5
D gene: TRBD1
V gene: TRBV19

CDR3 protein: CASSSLVGRIYEQYF
J gene: TRBJ2-7
D gene: NA
V gene: TRBV28

CDR3 protein: CASSLVSGGTDTQYF
J gene: TRBJ2-3
D gene: TRBD2
V gene: TRBV13

CDR3 protein: CAPSEQGIRGYTF
J gene: TRBJ1-2
D gene: TRBD1
V gene: TRBV24-1

CDR3 protein: CASSTVGGMKEKLFF
J gene: TRBJ1-4
D gene: NA
V gene: TRBV19

CDR3 protein: CASSGTRGAKDTQYF
J gene: TRBJ2-3
D gene: NA
V gene: TRBV28

CDR3 protein: CASSQDGELLRPQHF
J gene: TRBJ1-5
D gene: NA
V gene: TRBV3-1/TRBV3-2

CDR3 protein: CASSIDSHSPQHF
J gene: TRBJ1-5
D gene: NA
V gene: TRBV19

CDR3 protein: CASSQGAGVDTEAFF
J gene: TRBJ1-1
D gene: NA
V gene: TRBV4-2

CDR3 protein: CAGQPAGGLHNEQFF
J gene: TRBJ2-1
D gene: TRBD2
V gene: TRBV30

CDR3 protein: CASRPTGGNNSPLHF
J gene: TRBJ1-6
D gene: TRBD1
V gene: TRBV5-1

CDR3 protein: CASSLFGQNTEAFF
J gene: TRBJ1-1
D gene: NA
V gene: TRBV6-5

CDR3 protein: CASSQARGTETDTQYF
J gene: TRBJ2-3
D gene: TRBD1
V gene: TRBV3-1/TRBV3-2

CDR3 protein: CASSLAQGWDTEAFF
J gene: TRBJ1-1
D gene: TRBD1
V gene: TRBV7-9

CDR3 protein: CASSSSGAFSYNEQFF
J gene: TRBJ2-1
D gene: NA
V gene: TRBV7-2

CDR3 protein: CAISTVAGGSSYNEQFF
J gene: TRBJ2-1
D gene: TRBD2
V gene: TRBV10-3

CDR3 protein: CASSPSPTYKVDSGANVLTF
J gene: TRBJ2-6
D gene: NA
V gene: TRBV4-1

CDR3 protein: CASSRSGGPRGSGANVLTF
J gene: TRBJ2-6
D gene: TRBD2
V gene: TRBV7-9

CDR3 protein: CASSEGQRPRETQYF
J gene: TRBJ2-5
D gene: TRBD1
V gene: TRBV9

CDR3 protein: CASSQDVVAYEQYF
J gene: TRBJ2-7
D gene: NA
V gene: TRBV3-1/TRBV3-2

CDR3 protein: CASSSRTGYTEAFF
J gene: TRBJ1-1
D gene: NA
V gene: TRBV7-6

CDR3 protein: CASSQDHLELSTDTQYF
J gene: TRBJ2-3
D gene: NA
V gene: TRBV4-3

CDR3 protein: CSVRDSWEYGYTF
J gene: TRBJ1-2
D gene: TRBD1
V gene: TRBV29-1

CDR3 protein: CASLRQGVITDTQYF
J gene: TRBJ2-3
D gene: TRBD1
V gene: TRBV2

CDR3 protein: CASSSHGQGATEAFF
J gene: TRBJ1-1
D gene: TRBD1
V gene: TRBV27

CDR3 protein: CASSSAGRRGRETQYF
J gene: TRBJ2-5
D gene: NA
V gene: TRBV7-2

CDR3 protein: CASSQALLIDYGYTF
J gene: TRBJ1-2
D gene: NA
V gene: TRBV4-3

CDR3 protein: CATSTGTGNFETQYF
J gene: TRBJ2-5
D gene: TRBD1
V gene: TRBV15

CDR3 protein: CASEGGRGPTDTQYF
J gene: TRBJ2-3
D gene: TRBD1
V gene: TRBV10-3

CDR3 protein: CASSTSSYNEQFF
J gene: TRBJ2-1
D gene: NA
V gene: TRBV7-8

CDR3 protein: CASSLGLGLAGYNEQFF
J gene: TRBJ2-1
D gene: TRBD2
V gene: TRBV7-9

CDR3 protein: CASSVDSFESETCPSPKLFF
J gene: TRBJ1-4
D gene: NA
V gene: TRBV23-1

CDR3 protein: CASSPRDRGNYSNQPQHF
J gene: TRBJ1-5
D gene: TRBD1
V gene: TRBV14

CDR3 protein: CASTKTGTGTGELFF
J gene: TRBJ2-2
D gene: TRBD1
V gene: TRBV5-6

CDR3 protein: CASSLSPTGLAQETQYF
J gene: TRBJ2-5
D gene: NA
V gene: TRBV27

CDR3 protein: CASSSRQTTEAFF
J gene: TRBJ1-1
D gene: NA
V gene: TRBV7-9

CDR3 protein: CASSPQLPGALNYGYTF
J gene: TRBJ1-2
D gene: NA
V gene: TRBV9

CDR3 protein: CASSLNRQGPGYTF
J gene: TRBJ1-2
D gene: TRBD1
V gene: TRBV14

CDR3 protein: CASSTRGNTGELFF
J gene: TRBJ2-2
D gene: NA
V gene: TRBV9

CDR3 protein: CASSFPSGVGYGYTF
J gene: TRBJ1-2
D gene: NA
V gene: TRBV28